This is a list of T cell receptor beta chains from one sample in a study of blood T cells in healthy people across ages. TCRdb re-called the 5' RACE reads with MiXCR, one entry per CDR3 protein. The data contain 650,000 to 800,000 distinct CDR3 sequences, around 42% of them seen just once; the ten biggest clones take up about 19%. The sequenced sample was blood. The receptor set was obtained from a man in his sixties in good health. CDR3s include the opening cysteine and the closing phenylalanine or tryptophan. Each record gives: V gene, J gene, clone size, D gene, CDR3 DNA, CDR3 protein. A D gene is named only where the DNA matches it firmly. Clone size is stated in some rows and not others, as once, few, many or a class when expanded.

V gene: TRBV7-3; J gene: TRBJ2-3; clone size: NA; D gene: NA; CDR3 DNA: TGTGCCAGCAGCTTAGGGCACCAGTCGGATACGCAGTATTTT; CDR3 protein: CASSLGHQSDTQYF
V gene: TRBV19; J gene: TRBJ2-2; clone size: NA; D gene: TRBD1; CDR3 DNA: TGTGCCAGTAGTACCGGACAGGGAACCGGGGAGCTGTTTTTT; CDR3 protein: CASSTGQGTGELFF
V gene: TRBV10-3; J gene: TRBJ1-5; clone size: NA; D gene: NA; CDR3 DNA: TGTGCCATCAGTGATGGACAGAGAAGTTATCAGCCCCAGCATTTT; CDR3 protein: CAISDGQRSYQPQHF
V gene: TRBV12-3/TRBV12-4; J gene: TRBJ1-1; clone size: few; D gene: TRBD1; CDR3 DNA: TGTGCCAGCAGCTCCGGGGACAGGGGGATCACTGAAGCTTTCTTT; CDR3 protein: CASSSGDRGITEAFF
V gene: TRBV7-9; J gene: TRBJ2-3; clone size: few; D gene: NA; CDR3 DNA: TGTGCCAGCAGCTTCCCTGGGGGTTTGGACACAGATACGCAGTATTTT; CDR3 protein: CASSFPGGLDTDTQYF
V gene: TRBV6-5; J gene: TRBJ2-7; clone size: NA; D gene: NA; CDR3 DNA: TGTGCCAGCAGTTTGTCTGCGGGTTACGAGCAGTACTTC; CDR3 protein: CASSLSAGYEQYF
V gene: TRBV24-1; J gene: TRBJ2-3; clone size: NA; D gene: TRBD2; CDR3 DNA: TGTGCCACCAGTGATTTTGGAGGTCGGGGGGGACACACAGATACGCAGTATTTT; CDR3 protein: CATSDFGGRGGHTDTQYF
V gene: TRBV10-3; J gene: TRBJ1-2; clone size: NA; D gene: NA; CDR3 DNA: TGTGCCGTATCCCGGGGGCAGAACTATGGCTACACCTTC; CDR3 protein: CAVSRGQNYGYTF
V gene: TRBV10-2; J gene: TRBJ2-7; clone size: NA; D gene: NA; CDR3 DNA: TGCGCCAGCACTTCAGGGGTGGCCTACGAGCAGTACTTC; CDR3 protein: CASTSGVAYEQYF
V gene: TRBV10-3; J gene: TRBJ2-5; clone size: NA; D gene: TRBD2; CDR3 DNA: TGTGCCATCAGTGAGCCGGCGGGGGGCACGGGGTACAATGAGCAGTACTTC; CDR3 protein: CAISEPAGGTGYNEQYF
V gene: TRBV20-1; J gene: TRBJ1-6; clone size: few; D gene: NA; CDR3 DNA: TGCAGTGCTAGAGCCCATGCCCCTAATTCACCCCTCCACTTT; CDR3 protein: CSARAHAPNSPLHF
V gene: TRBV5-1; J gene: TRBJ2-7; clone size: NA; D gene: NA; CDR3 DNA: TGCGCCCGCAGCTCCACCGGGACTTTCTCCTACGAGCAGTGCTTC; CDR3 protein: CARSSTGTFSYEQCF
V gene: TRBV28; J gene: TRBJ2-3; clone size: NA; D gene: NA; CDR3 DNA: TGTGCCAGCAGTTCCGGACAAACCACAGATACGCAGTATTTT; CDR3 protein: CASSSGQTTDTQYF
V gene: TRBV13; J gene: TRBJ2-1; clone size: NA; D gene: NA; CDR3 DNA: TGTGCCAGCAGCCCACCTTCGAAGGGGGACGGTGAGCAGTTCTTC; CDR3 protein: CASSPPSKGDGEQFF
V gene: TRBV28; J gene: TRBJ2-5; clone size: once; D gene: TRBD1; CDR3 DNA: TGTGCCAGCAGTTTTTTGGGGACAGATGGAGAGACCCAGTACTTC; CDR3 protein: CASSFLGTDGETQYF
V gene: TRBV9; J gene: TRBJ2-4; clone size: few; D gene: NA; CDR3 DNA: TGTGCCAGCAGCGAGGGGGGGTCCGACAAAAACATTCAGTACTTC; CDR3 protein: CASSEGGSDKNIQYF
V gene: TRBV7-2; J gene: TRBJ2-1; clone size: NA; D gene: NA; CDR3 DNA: TGTGCCAGCGGCTTTCTGCAGACTATTAACAATGAGCAGTTCTTC; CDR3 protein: CASGFLQTINNEQFF
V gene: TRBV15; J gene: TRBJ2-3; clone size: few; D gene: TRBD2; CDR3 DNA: TGTGCCACCACTCAGCGGGGAGCAGATACGCAGTATTTT; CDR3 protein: CATTQRGADTQYF
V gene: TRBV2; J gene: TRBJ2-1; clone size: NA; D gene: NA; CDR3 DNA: TGTGCCGGGGCGGACAGACGATACAATGAGCAGTTCTTC; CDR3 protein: CAGADRRYNEQFF
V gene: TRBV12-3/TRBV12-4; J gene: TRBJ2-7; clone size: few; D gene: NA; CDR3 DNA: TGTGCCAGCAGTTATAAAGATTACGAGCAGTACTTC; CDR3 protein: CASSYKDYEQYF
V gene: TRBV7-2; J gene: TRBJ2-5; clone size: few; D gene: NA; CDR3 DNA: TGTGCCAGCAGCTTAACCATTACCACCCAGTACTTC; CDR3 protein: CASSLTITTQYF
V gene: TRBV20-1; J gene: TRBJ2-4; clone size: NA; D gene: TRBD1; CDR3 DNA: TGCAGTGCTACGACAGGGGCCAGAAGGACCAAAAACATTCAGTACTTC; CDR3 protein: CSATTGARRTKNIQYF
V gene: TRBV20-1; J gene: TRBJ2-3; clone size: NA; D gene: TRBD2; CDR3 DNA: TGCAGTGCCCCAATGGGAACTAGCGGCACAGATACGCAGTATTTT; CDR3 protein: CSAPMGTSGTDTQYF
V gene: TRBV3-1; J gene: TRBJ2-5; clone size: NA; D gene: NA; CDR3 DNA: TGTGCCAGCAGCTCGACTACCGCCACCTCTGAGACCCAGTACTTC; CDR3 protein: CASSSTTATSETQYF
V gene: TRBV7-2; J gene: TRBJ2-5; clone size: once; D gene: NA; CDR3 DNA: TGTGCCAGCAGCCCCGTTGGGACGAAGGGAGAGACCCGGTACTTC; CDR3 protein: CASSPVGTKGETRYF
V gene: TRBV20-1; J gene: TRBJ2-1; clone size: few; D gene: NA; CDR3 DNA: TGCAGTGCTAGAGCCGAACCTTTGGTCAATGAGCAGTTCTTC; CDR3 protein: CSARAEPLVNEQFF
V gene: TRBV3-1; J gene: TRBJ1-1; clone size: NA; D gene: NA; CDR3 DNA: TGTGCCAGCAGCCAAGTACCAATTCTCGCTTTCTTT; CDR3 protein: CASSQVPILAFF
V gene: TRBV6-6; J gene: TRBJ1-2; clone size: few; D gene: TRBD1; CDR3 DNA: TGTGCCAGCAGCCTACAGGGGGAGGGCTATGGCTACACCTTC; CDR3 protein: CASSLQGEGYGYTF
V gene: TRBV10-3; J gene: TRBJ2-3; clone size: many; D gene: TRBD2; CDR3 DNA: TGTGCCACGGGGACTAGCGGGGGCACAGATACGCAGTATTTT; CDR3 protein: CATGTSGGTDTQYF
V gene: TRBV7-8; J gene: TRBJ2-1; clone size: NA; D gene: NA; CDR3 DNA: TGTGCCAGCAGCTTAGAAGTCGGGGGGCAGGAGTTCTTC; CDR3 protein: CASSLEVGGQEFF
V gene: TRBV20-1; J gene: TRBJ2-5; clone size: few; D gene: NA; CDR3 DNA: TGCAGTGCTAGAGATGGCGAGGCGGGGCAAGAGACCCAGTACTTC; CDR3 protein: CSARDGEAGQETQYF
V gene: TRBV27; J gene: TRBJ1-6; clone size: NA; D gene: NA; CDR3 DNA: TGTGCCAGCAGTTACAAGCCGCAGGGCTGGTCACCCCTCCACTTT; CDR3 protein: CASSYKPQGWSPLHF
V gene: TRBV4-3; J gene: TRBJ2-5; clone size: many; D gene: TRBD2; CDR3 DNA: TGCGCCAGCAGCTCTGGCGGGGGGGGCAGCGATAGCTACAATGAGCAGTACTTC; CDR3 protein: CASSSGGGGSDSYNEQYF
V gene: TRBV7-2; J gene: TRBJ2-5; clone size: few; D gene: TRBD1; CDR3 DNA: TGTGCCAGCAGCAAGACAGGGACCATGTACCAAGAGACCCAGTACTTC; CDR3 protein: CASSKTGTMYQETQYF
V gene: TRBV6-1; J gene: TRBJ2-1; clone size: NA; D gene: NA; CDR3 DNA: TGTGCCAGCAGACTGTGGACAGGCGACGGGGGGCAGTTCTTC; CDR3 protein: CASRLWTGDGGQFF
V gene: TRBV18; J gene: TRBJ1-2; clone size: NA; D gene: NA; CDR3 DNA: TGTGCCAGCTCACAGGAACCACGTAGTGGCTACACCTTC; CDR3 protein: CASSQEPRSGYTF
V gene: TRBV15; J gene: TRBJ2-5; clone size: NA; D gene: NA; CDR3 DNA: TGTGCCACCAGCCCCCTCAGAGGAGAGCAAGAGACCCAGTACTTC; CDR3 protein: CATSPLRGEQETQYF
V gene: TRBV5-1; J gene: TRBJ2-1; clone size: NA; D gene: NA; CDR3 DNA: TGCGCCAGCAGGCAGGACCCCTCCTACAATGAGCAGTTCTTC; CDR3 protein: CASRQDPSYNEQFF
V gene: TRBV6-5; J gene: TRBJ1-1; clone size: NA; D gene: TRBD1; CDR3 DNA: TGTGCCAGCAGTAAGGACAGGGGTAGAGACACTGAAGCTTTCTTT; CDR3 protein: CASSKDRGRDTEAFF
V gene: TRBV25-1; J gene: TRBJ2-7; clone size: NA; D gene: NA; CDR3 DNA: TGTGCCAGCAGTGAATCGGGACCTCAAGAGGCCCAGTACTTC; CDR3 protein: CASSESGPQEAQYF
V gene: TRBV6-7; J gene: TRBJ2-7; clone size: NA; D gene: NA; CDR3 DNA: TGTGCCAGCAGTTACTCGTACAGGGCCCACGAGCAGTACTTC; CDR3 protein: CASSYSYRAHEQYF
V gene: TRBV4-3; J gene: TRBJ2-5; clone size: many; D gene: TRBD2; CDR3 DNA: TGCGCCAGCAGCCAATCTCTGCCGGGGGGGCTTGATTCGACCGGAGAGACCCAGTACTTC; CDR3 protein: CASSQSLPGGLDSTGETQYF
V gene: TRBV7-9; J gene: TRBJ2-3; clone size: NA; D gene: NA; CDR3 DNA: TGTGCCAGCAGCGCTAAGGGGATGACAGATACGCAGTATTTT; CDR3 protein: CASSAKGMTDTQYF
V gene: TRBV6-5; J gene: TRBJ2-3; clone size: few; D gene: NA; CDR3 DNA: TGTGCCAGCAAGGGAGCGGATACGCAGTATTTT; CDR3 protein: CASKGADTQYF
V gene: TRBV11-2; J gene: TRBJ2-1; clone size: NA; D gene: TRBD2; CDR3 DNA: TGTGCCAGCACATATAGCGGGGGCTCCTACAATGAGCAGTTCTTC; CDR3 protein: CASTYSGGSYNEQFF